The 10 T cell receptor beta chains below were found in one sample sequenced in a study of blood T cells in healthy people across ages. With a J-beta primer mix and a sample-barcoded 5' primer, a second PCR ran 7 to 11 cycles. TCRdb reprocessed the 5' RACE reads via MiXCR and lists one record per CDR3 protein. Of about 1,400,000 distinct CDR3 sequences in the sample, 55% to 75% were seen once. Sequenced sample: blood. The receptors come from a man younger than 30 in good health.

The V and J genes are TRBV28 and TRBJ1-2, with TRBD1 matching 8 bases. Losses at the gene ends were 5 bases for V and 8 bases for J; bases not matched to a gene: 1. The CDR3 consists of 11 residues. Per germline, CDR1 MDHEN and CDR2 SYDVKM. The CDR3 reads CASSGDRGYTF. The CDR3 DNA reads TGTGCCAGCAGTGGGGACAGGGGCTACACCTTC.

The chain combines TRBV7-9 with TRBJ2-1; TRBD2 is a possible D gene (5 bases). This CDR3 has 14 residues. Germline V gene lookup returns CDR1 SEHNR and CDR2 FQNEAQ (reference sequence). V shed 2 bases and J shed 10 bases, with 15 bases lying between them. The CDR3 sequence: CASSLSAALGEQFF. The CDR3 coding sequence is TGTGCCAGCAGCTTATCAGCGGCGCTAGGGGAGCAGTTCTTC.

This clonotype was observed at least ten times. The rearrangement links TRBV6-5 to TRBJ2-6; no definite D call. The ends were cut back, 7 bases at V and 2 bases at J, with 9 bases in the middle. The germline gives CDR1 MNHEY, CDR2 SVGAGI. This CDR3 has 14 residues. CDR3 amino acids: CASNEAAGANVLTF. The CDR3 coding sequence is TGTGCCAGCAACGAGGCGGCTGGGGCCAACGTCCTGACTTTC.

The chain has TRBV4-2 and TRBJ2-7; TRBD1 agrees at 7 bases. CDR1 and CDR2 from the germline V gene are LGHNA and YNFKEQ. V gave up 2 bases and J gave up 5 bases; unmatched junction bases: 9. The CDR3 contains 15 residues. The CDR3 sequence is CASSQYTGVGNEQYF. Here the CDR3 DNA reads TGTGCCAGCAGCCAATATACAGGGGTAGGAAACGAGCAGTACTTC.

The V call is TRBV10-3, the J call TRBJ1-4; possible D gene TRBD1, 5 bases. There are 13 residues in the CDR3. The germline V and J ends were trimmed by 4 bases and 6 bases, with 9 bases remaining between them. Germline-derived CDR1 and CDR2 are ENHRY and SYGVKD. The CDR3 DNA reads as TGTGCCATCAGTGGGGACCTCGATGAAAAACTGTTTTTT. Residues: CAISGDLDEKLFF.

V and J are TRBV5-1 and TRBJ2-7, with D perhaps TRBD1 (5 bases). Looked up from germline, CDR1 is SGHRS and CDR2 is YFSETQ. This CDR3 has 18 amino acids. The germline V and J ends were trimmed by 10 bases and 1 base, with 30 bases remaining between them. CDR3 coding DNA: TGCGCCTCCCGGTGGGGCCAGGCGGTCAAATCCGGTTCCTACGAGCAGTACTTC. This encodes CASRWGQAVKSGSYEQYF.

The chain is built from TRBV5-8 and TRBJ1-1; 11 positions agree with TRBD1. Germline lookup yields CDR1 SGHTS and CDR2 YDEGEE. V lost 4 bases to trimming and J lost 1 base; unmatched junction nucleotides: 6. This CDR3 has 16 residues. The CDR3 region is CASSEDRGLRNTEAFF. DNA for the CDR3: TGTGCCAGCAGCGAGGACAGGGGGCTTAGGAACACTGAAGCTTTCTTT.

Only a few counts were recorded for this clonotype. This chain links TRBV12-3 or TRBV12-4 with TRBJ1-2; D remains ambiguous. This CDR3 contains 10 residues. V lost 8 bases to trimming and J lost 6 bases, with 7 bases between them. CDR3 region: CASEKDGYTF. CDR3 sequence (DNA): TGTGCCAGCGAGAAGGATGGCTACACCTTC.

The chain joins TRBV10-3 to TRBJ1-1, with no clear D. CDR1 ENHRY and CDR2 SYGVKD come from the germline V gene. V dropped 10 bases and J dropped 4 bases, with 19 bases sitting between them. This CDR3 has 14 residues. Here the CDR3 DNA reads TGTGCCACTATCCCAACAGACCTCGCCACTGAAGCTTTCTTT. Translating it yields CATIPTDLATEAFF.

This chain links TRBV29-1 with TRBJ2-3; the D is unclear. Trimming removed 2 bases at V and 2 bases at J, with 17 bases between. Per germline, CDR1 SQVTM and CDR2 ANQGSEA. The CDR3 sequence is 16 residues long. In nucleotides, the CDR3 is TGCAGCGTTGAACCAGCGCAATCACGTTCCACAGATACGCAGTATTTT. Translating gives CSVEPAQSRSTDTQYF.